Each of the 17 T cell receptor beta chains below was sequenced from the same sample in a study of OX40 agonist ivuxolimab in advanced cancers. The assay was immunoSEQ multiplex PCR, and TCRdb's table has in-frame clones only and misses some. The table records more than 30,000 clones, 88% of them present only once. Sequenced here: CD4+ or CD8+ T cells sorted from blood, sampled in a trial of the OX40 agonist ivuxolimab. The source of these receptors is an adult with an advanced solid tumor such as melanoma, head and neck, liver or kidney cancer.

This clone appeared once. The J gene is TRBJ2-1, the V gene TRBV7-3; 10 nucleotides match TRBD1. The trim removed 5 bases at V and 5 bases at J, leaving 9 bases unmatched. Germline V gene sequence: CDR1 SGHTA, CDR2 FQGTGA. The CDR3 length is 16 residues. CDR3 sequence: CASSPRGTGVNNEQFF. As DNA, the CDR3 is TGTGCCAGCAGCCCCCGGGGGACAGGGGTGAACAATGAGCAGTTCTTC.

This chain links TRBV6-1 with TRBJ2-5; no definite D call. The CDR3 spans 11 residues. V dropped 6 bases and J dropped 7 bases, with 9 bases sitting between them. Germline CDR1 is MNHNS and CDR2 is SASEGT. Written as DNA, the CDR3 is TGTGCCAGCAGCGTCGGATGGACCCAGTACTTC. Protein sequence: CASSVGWTQYF.

The V call is TRBV5-8, the J call TRBJ2-5; the match to TRBD2 covers 11 bases. The V segment lost 4 bases and the J segment 1 base; nucleotides outside the gene matches: 9. There are 17 residues in the CDR3. Germline assignment: CDR1 SGHTS and CDR2 YDEGEE. CDR3 sequence reads: CASSPMGLAGGQETQYF. The DNA for the CDR3 is TGTGCCAGCAGCCCCATGGGGCTAGCGGGGGGCCAAGAGACCCAGTACTTC.

The chain couples TRBV27 to TRBJ1-1, with 8 bases aligning to TRBD1. Losses at the gene ends were 2 bases for V and 2 bases for J; bases not matched to a gene: 10. The CDR3 totals 17 residues. CDR1 and CDR2 from the germline V gene are MNHEY and SMNVEV (reference sequence). CDR3 sequence (DNA): TGTGCCAGCAGTTTAGTCAGGGGACAGGAGCATAACACTGAAGCTTTCTTT. Translation: CASSLVRGQEHNTEAFF.

This clone is a singleton in its sample. This chain links TRBV6-5 with TRBJ1-4; 7 bases are shared with TRBD1. Germline lookup yields CDR1 MNHEY and CDR2 SVGAGI. Trimming cost V 5 bases and J 7 bases; bases outside gene matches: 10. This CDR3 is 15 amino acids long. As DNA, the CDR3 is TGTGCCAGCAGTATGGATAGGGGGCGAGGTGAAAAACTGTTTTTT. The encoded protein is CASSMDRGRGEKLFF.

The chain uses TRBV7-8 and TRBJ2-5; D unclear. The ends were cut back, 2 bases at V and 1 base at J, with 14 bases in the middle. Germline loops: CDR1 SGHVS, CDR2 FQNEAQ. This CDR3 has 16 residues. The chain's CDR3 is CASSLLGTGLQETQYF. The CDR3 nucleotides are TGTGCCAGCAGCTTACTAGGAACGGGCCTCCAAGAGACCCAGTACTTC.

This rearrangement joins TRBV5-5 to TRBJ2-2, with TRBD2 as a possible D gene (5 bases). The ends were cut back, 4 bases at V and 3 bases at J, with 16 bases in the middle. The germline V gene encodes CDR1 SGHKS and CDR2 YYEKEE (reference sequence). This CDR3 is built from 16 residues. The CDR3 loop is CASSPVPRADTGELFF. The CDR3 region has the DNA TGTGCCAGCAGCCCCGTGCCGCGGGCTGACACCGGGGAGCTGTTTTTT.

Only one count was recorded for this clone. This chain links TRBV11-2 with TRBJ2-5; D perhaps matches TRBD1 (5 bases). V was cut by 2 bases and J by 5 bases, with 9 bases left in between. In germline, CDR1 is SGHAT, CDR2 FQNNGV. This CDR3 spans 13 amino acids. The CDR3 nucleotides read TGTGCCAGCAGCTTATTCCAGGGCGAGACCCAGTACTTC. Its protein product is CASSLFQGETQYF.

The V and J genes are TRBV5-1 and TRBJ1-1; no firm D call. Trimming left V 6 bases short and J 2 bases short, with 14 bases between. Germline lookup yields CDR1 SGHRS and CDR2 YFSETQ. This CDR3 contains 14 residues. For the CDR3, the DNA is TGCGCCAGCATTACTCAAGGGCATAACACTGAAGCTTTCTTT. Residues: CASITQGHNTEAFF. Supplemented by reference TRBV5-1 and TRBJ1-1, the full variable domain reads KAGVTQTPRYLIKTRGQQVTLSCSPISGHRSVSWYQQTPGQGLQFLFEYFSETQRNKGNFPGRFSGRQFSNSRSEMNVSTLELGDSALYLCASITQGHNTEAFFGQGTRLTVV.

The V gene is TRBV14, the J gene TRBJ2-6; D remains unclear. CDR3 length equals 14 residues. Germline CDR1 reads SGHDN; CDR2 reads FVKESK. V lost 4 bases to trimming and J lost 4 bases, with 8 bases between them. This CDR3 is CASSPQWGANVLTF. CDR3 in DNA: TGTGCCAGCAGCCCACAGTGGGGGGCCAACGTCCTGACTTTC.

J is TRBJ2-1 and V is TRBV29-1; D might be TRBD1 (5 bases). Trimming took off 7 bases at V and 7 bases at J, with 11 bases between the two ends. CDR3 length: 11 amino acids. The germline V gene has CDR1 SQVTM and CDR2 ANQGSEA. The CDR3 region is CSAAPGNEQFF. Here the CDR3 DNA reads TGCAGCGCAGCTCCAGGGAATGAGCAGTTCTTC.

The chain has TRBV5-1 and TRBJ2-5; tentative D call: TRBD2 (6 bases). The V gene's germline CDR1 is SGHRS and CDR2 YFSETQ. The CDR3 contains 14 residues. V was shortened by 2 bases and J by 5 bases, with 13 bases between the two germline ends. The CDR3 spells CASSLNWREETQYF. The DNA of the CDR3 is TGCGCCAGCAGCTTAAATTGGAGGGAGGAGACCCAGTACTTC.

The J gene is TRBJ2-3, the V gene TRBV7-8, with D unclear. CDR3 length: 12 residues. V lost 5 bases to trimming and J lost 4 bases, with 7 bases between them. The germline CDR1 and CDR2 sequences are SGHVS and FQNEAQ. CDR3 amino acids: CASSPDSDTQYF. For the CDR3, the DNA is TGTGCCAGCAGCCCAGACTCAGATACGCAGTATTTT.

This clone occurred once. This chain connects TRBV30 to TRBJ1-2, with D possibly being TRBD1 (5 bases). CDR3 length: 15 residues. From germline, CDR1 is GTSNPN and CDR2 SVGIG (reference sequence). V lost 0 bases and J 9 bases, leaving 20 bases between the germline ends. The DNA of the CDR3 is TGTGCCTGGAGTGTAACCGGGGCTTTCTATGGTAGCTACACCTTC. It specifies CAWSVTGAFYGSYTF.

V usage is TRBV12-5 and J usage is TRBJ2-3; 11 bases match TRBD2. After removal of 7 bases from V and 6 bases from J, the junction contained 6 bases not matched to a gene. Germline V gene data show CDR1 as LGHNT and CDR2 as FRNRAP. The CDR3 runs 14 residues. CDR3 residues: CASALAGGTDTQYF. CDR3 in DNA: TGTGCTAGTGCTCTAGCGGGGGGTACGGATACGCAGTATTTT.

This CDR3 is CASSMWTGNTDTQYF. In nucleotides, the CDR3 is TGTGCCAGTAGTATGTGGACGGGAAACACAGATACGCAGTATTTT. The chain carries TRBV19 and TRBJ2-3, with D possibly matching TRBD2 (5 bases). Germline CDR1 is LNHDA and CDR2 is SQIVND (reference sequence). Trimming shortened V by 3 bases and J by 2 bases, and 12 bases separated the two germline ends. This CDR3 region has 15 residues.

This rearrangement joins TRBV5-8 to TRBJ2-6; D is perhaps TRBD1 or TRBD2 (5 bases each). Germline V gene lookup returns CDR1 SGHTS and CDR2 YDEGEE. Trimming left V 5 bases short and J 0 bases short, with 6 bases between. CDR3 length: 14 residues. The CDR3 coding sequence is TGTGCCAGCAGGGGGGTCTCTGGGGCCAACGTCCTGACTTTC. Translation gives CASRGVSGANVLTF. Using reference TRBV5-8 and TRBJ2-6 for the parts outside the CDR3, the full variable domain is EAGVTQSPTHLIKTRGQQATLRCSPISGHTSVYWYQQALGLGLQFLLWYDEGEERNRGNFPPRFSGRQFPNYSSELNVNALELEDSALYLCASRGVSGANVLTFGAGSRLTVL.